This T cell receptor beta chain was profiled in a study of tumor-infiltrating lymphocytes in primary liver carcinoma. Whole-study context: Staging placed the tumors at T1-T3 N0M0, and they measured about 4.2 to 10 cm across. The study's findings and limits: Significantly larger top-250-clone fractions were found in tumors than in blood (p = 0.039).

A primer in the constant region served to generate TCR beta cDNA from roughly 520 ng of total RNA. ARM-PCR, slightly modified, supplied the TCR beta libraries through three nested multiplex PCR rounds. TRBV1-TRBV30 forward primers and a C-beta reverse primer were used in the first two PCR rounds, which each ran for approximately 9 cycles. TCRdb processed the multiplex PCR reads anew with MiXCR; each CDR3 protein has one entry. The data show roughly 120,000 distinct CDR3 sequences, about 59% seen once. This clonotype was seen once. The antigen is unknown. A read error may explain this, as a much larger clone is one base away. Each 20-30 mg portion of unsorted bulk tissue served as the source for co-extraction of RNA and DNA. Surgical resection served as treatment for the primary liver carcinoma of these patients. No treatment had been given to the patients, who were chronically infected with HBV. This CDR3 has 17 amino acids. V lost 10 bases to trimming and J lost 5 bases; unmatched junction nucleotides: 21. In germline, CDR1 is WSHSY, CDR2 SAAADI.

Sequencing was carried out using liver tumor tissue from sampling region 1. Subset given: tumor region T1, superior pole. The chain uses TRBV10-2 and TRBJ2-5; 8 bases are a match to TRBD2. The clonotype comes from a woman in her fifties or sixties with primary liver carcinoma and hepatitis B virus infection. DNA for the CDR3: TGCGCCACCAGACCGGGACTAGGGGTCTCTATAGGGGAGACCCAGTACTTC. Translation gives CATRPGLGVSIGETQYF.